The clone carrying this T cell receptor beta chain is a singleton in its sample. Antigen unknown. This entry comes from a study of cytomegalovirus exposure and HLA in healthy donors. This PCR relied on a set of 60 Vbeta primers and 13 Jbeta primers. This table comes from immunoSEQ multiplex PCR, and its TCRdb copy is limited to in-frame clones, with some not included. In the table there are around 250,000 clones, roughly 91% of which are singletons. Germline lookup yields CDR1 SEHNR and CDR2 FQNEAQ (reference sequence). V was cut by 2 bases and J by 5 bases, with 4 bases left in between. The CDR3 has 12 amino acids. Study-level findings and limits: A later analysis revealed that TCR association rates differed between HLA loci, peaking at DRB1 and bottoming out at HLA-C. TCR beta chains numbering under 200 were designated cytomegalovirus-associated. Across donors, presence/absence analyses took sequencing depth to be roughly uniform. It was confirmed in vitro that a few of the CMV-associated chains were specific for CMV antigens.

The sample was PBMCs. This chain joins TRBV7-9 and TRBJ1-5; D is uncertain. The sequence came from a girl aged 2 to 10 in good health and CMV-seronegative. CDR3 residues: CASSLRDQPQHF. The CDR3 DNA sequence: TGTGCCAGCAGCTTACGGGATCAGCCCCAGCATTTT.